The 5 T cell receptor beta chains below all came from one sample that was sequenced in a study of CD8+CD57+ T cells in acquired aplastic anemia. An expansion of CD8+CD57+ cells by flow cytometry had been shown in patients chosen for sequencing. Genomic DNA served as template for TCR beta VDJ and CDR3 profiling. TCRdb called the reads again in MiXCR, with one record for every CDR3 protein. The table lists 150,000 to 200,000 distinct CDR3 sequences, roughly 48% of them singletons, with approximately 3% in the top ten. The sequencing sample was made of sorted CD4+, CD8+, or CD8+CD57+ T cells (not recorded which) from PBMCs. These receptors all come from a human donor with aplastic anemia.

The chain joins TRBV29-1 to TRBJ2-7, with TRBD1 matching 7 bases. There are 12 residues in the CDR3. With 7 bases clipped from V and 2 bases from J, the junction kept 5 bases outside the gene matches. In germline, CDR1 is SQVTM, CDR2 ANQGSEA. CDR3 in amino acids: CSGKDRAYEQYF. The CDR3 DNA is TGCAGCGGCAAAGACAGGGCCTACGAGCAGTACTTC.

The genes are TRBV5-5 and TRBJ2-7, with D perhaps TRBD1 (6 bases). Germline assignment: CDR1 SGHKS and CDR2 YYEKEE (reference sequence). CDR3 size: 15 residues. V was clipped by 4 bases and J by 6 bases, with 20 bases between them. The CDR3 protein is CASSPVQGSYGEQYF. The CDR3 DNA follows: TGTGCCAGCAGCCCGGTCCAGGGGAGCTATGGCGAGCAGTACTTC.

V and J are TRBV7-3 and TRBJ2-3, with 11 bases aligning to TRBD2. The ends lost 5 bases at V and 6 bases at J; junction bases unmatched: 7. Germline V CDR1 and CDR2: SGHTA, FQGTGA. The CDR3 loop spans 15 amino acids. For the CDR3, the DNA is TGTGCCAGCAGCAGAACTAGCGGGAGTACGGATACGCAGTATTTT. This encodes CASSRTSGSTDTQYF.

The table lists this clonotype with many counts. The chain joins TRBV19 to TRBJ1-2, with D tentatively TRBD1 (6 bases). The germline CDR1 and CDR2 sequences are LNHDA and SQIVND (reference sequence). Trimming stripped 4 bases from V and 2 bases from J, with 8 bases between. This CDR3 is built from 13 residues. CDR3 sequence reads: CASSTDRNYGYTF. The CDR3 coding sequence is TGTGCCAGTAGTACGGACAGAAACTATGGCTACACCTTC.

About this clonotype itself: A read error is possible here, since a much larger clone lies one base away. The chain couples TRBV7-9 to TRBJ1-6, with unresolved D. The V end lost 1 base, the J end lost 12 bases, and 13 bases lay between the germline ends. This CDR3 contains 14 residues. Germline CDR1 and CDR2: SEHNR and FQNEAQ (reference sequence). CDR3: CASSLDGGGLPLHF. The DNA of the CDR3 is TGTGCCAGCAGCTTAGACGGAGGCGGCTTACCCCTCCACTTT.